Listed here are 3 T cell receptor beta chains from one sample, sequenced in a study of shared clonotypes between healthy human individuals. Using immunoSEQ multiplex PCR, the repertoire was profiled, and TCRdb retains in-frame clones only, with some absent. The table lists millions of clones, over 90% of them singletons. Sample: naive CD4+ T cells from PBMCs. Documented subset: CD45RA+ positively selected. The receptors come from a man aged 18 to 29 in good health. Some clones in this sample may be carry-over from other donors' samples.

The chain couples TRBV4-3 to TRBJ2-7; 12 bases are a match to TRBD1. Germline CDR1 is LGHNA and CDR2 is YSLEER. Losses at the gene ends were 4 bases for V and 5 bases for J; bases not matched to a gene: 9. The CDR3 runs to 16 residues. CDR3 coding DNA: TGCGCCAGCAGCCTCCTCCAGGGACAGGGGGCCCACGAGCAGTACTTC. Translation gives CASSLLQGQGAHEQYF.

V and J are TRBV9 and TRBJ2-7; 10 nucleotides align to TRBD2. Germline-derived CDR1 and CDR2 are SGDLS and YYNGEE. The ends lost 5 bases at V and 5 bases at J; junction bases unmatched: 7. This CDR3 spans 14 amino acids. The CDR3 DNA reads as TGTGCCAGCAGTACGGGACTAGCGATTCACGAGCAGTACTTC. This codes for CASSTGLAIHEQYF.

The rearrangement uses TRBV5-1 and TRBJ1-1; 7 nucleotides line up with TRBD1. This CDR3 has 15 residues. The junction had 6 bases not matched to a gene; V was cut back by 4 bases and J by 0 bases. In germline, CDR1 is SGHRS, CDR2 YFSETQ. The CDR3 DNA reads TGCGCCAGCAGCAAAATGGGACAGCTGAACACTGAAGCTTTCTTT. As protein: CASSKMGQLNTEAFF. The full variable domain, completed using reference TRBV5-1 and TRBJ1-1, is KAGVTQTPRYLIKTRGQQVTLSCSPISGHRSVSWYQQTPGQGLQFLFEYFSETQRNKGNFPGRFSGRQFSNSRSEMNVSTLELGDSALYLCASSKMGQLNTEAFFGQGTRLTVV.